A selection of T cell receptor beta chains follows, all from one sample in a study of OX40 agonist ivuxolimab in advanced cancers. Measured with immunoSEQ multiplex PCR; TCRdb has only the in-frame clones, and not every one. The table lists more than 40,000 clones, around nine tenths of them singletons. Sequences were derived from CD4+ or CD8+ T cells sorted from blood, sampled in a trial of the OX40 agonist ivuxolimab. The receptors come from an adult with an advanced solid tumor such as melanoma, head and neck, liver or kidney cancer. The CDR3 runs from the conserved cysteine through the conserved F or W. The order of the fields is D gene, clone size, V gene, J gene, CDR3 DNA, CDR3 protein. The D gene is left open where the match is weak. Size values are once, few and many counts, or a class for expanded clones, and some rows have none.

D gene: .; clone size: .; V gene: TRBV6-5; J gene: TRBJ1-1; CDR3 DNA: TGTGCCAGCAGCGAGCAGATTGGCACTGAAGCTTTCTTT; CDR3 protein: CASSEQIGTEAFF
D gene: TRBD2; clone size: .; V gene: TRBV7-2; J gene: TRBJ2-1; CDR3 DNA: TGTGCCAGCAGGGGGCGGGAGTACTACAATGAGCAGTTCTTC; CDR3 protein: CASRGREYYNEQFF
D gene: .; clone size: .; V gene: TRBV5-1; J gene: TRBJ1-2; CDR3 DNA: TGCGCCAGCAGCTTGGATGAGGGGGGTTTCCCTCGCTACACCTTC; CDR3 protein: CASSLDEGGFPRYTF
D gene: .; clone size: once; V gene: TRBV30; J gene: TRBJ2-3; CDR3 DNA: TGTGCCTGGAGTCATGCGCGGGACGGCACAGATACGCAGTATTTT; CDR3 protein: CAWSHARDGTDTQYF
D gene: TRBD1; clone size: .; V gene: TRBV6-5; J gene: TRBJ2-3; CDR3 DNA: TGTGCCAGCAGTTACTCGAAGGGGGCCGGCACAGATACGCAGTATTTT; CDR3 protein: CASSYSKGAGTDTQYF
D gene: .; clone size: .; V gene: TRBV28; J gene: TRBJ2-7; CDR3 DNA: TGTGCCAGCACCTCCGGGGCTCAAGACTACGAGCAGTACTTC; CDR3 protein: CASTSGAQDYEQYF
D gene: TRBD1; clone size: .; V gene: TRBV2; J gene: TRBJ2-7; CDR3 DNA: TGTGCCAGCAGTACCGGGACAGGGGGTTCTGAGCAGTACTTC; CDR3 protein: CASSTGTGGSEQYF
D gene: .; clone size: once; V gene: TRBV7-2; J gene: TRBJ2-3; CDR3 DNA: TGTGCCAGCAGCCCCCCGAGCAAGAGGGCGGCAGATACGCAGTATTTT; CDR3 protein: CASSPPSKRAADTQYF
D gene: TRBD1; clone size: once; V gene: TRBV28; J gene: TRBJ1-1; CDR3 DNA: TGTGCCAGCAGTCCTCGGACAGGTAGGAACACTGAAGCTTTCTTT; CDR3 protein: CASSPRTGRNTEAFF
D gene: TRBD2; clone size: .; V gene: TRBV11-2; J gene: TRBJ2-3; CDR3 DNA: TGTGCCAGCAGCCCACTAGCGGGAGGAGATACGCAGTATTTT; CDR3 protein: CASSPLAGGDTQYF
D gene: .; clone size: .; V gene: TRBV14; J gene: TRBJ2-7; CDR3 DNA: TGTGCCAGCGCCCCAGGGTCTTACGAGCAGTACTTC; CDR3 protein: CASAPGSYEQYF
D gene: .; clone size: .; V gene: TRBV5-6; J gene: TRBJ1-1; CDR3 DNA: TGTGCCAGCAGCTTGTGGTCCACTGAAGCTTTCTTT; CDR3 protein: CASSLWSTEAFF
D gene: .; clone size: .; V gene: TRBV10-3; J gene: TRBJ1-5; CDR3 DNA: TGTGCCATCAGTCTGGGGTATAGCAATCAGCCCCAGCATTTT; CDR3 protein: CAISLGYSNQPQHF
D gene: .; clone size: .; V gene: TRBV29-1; J gene: TRBJ1-6; CDR3 DNA: TGCAGCGTTAAGATTCAGGGAGAAAATTCACCCCTCCACTTT; CDR3 protein: CSVKIQGENSPLHF
D gene: .; clone size: .; V gene: TRBV20-1; J gene: TRBJ2-7; CDR3 DNA: TGCAGTGCCAGTAGGGGGGGGGAGCAGTACTTC; CDR3 protein: CSASRGGEQYF
D gene: .; clone size: .; V gene: TRBV7-2; J gene: TRBJ2-1; CDR3 DNA: TGTGCCAGCAGCTTAGTCTCCAAGGGCACGGAGGAGCAGTTCTTC; CDR3 protein: CASSLVSKGTEEQFF
D gene: TRBD1; clone size: .; V gene: TRBV5-1; J gene: TRBJ2-3; CDR3 DNA: TGCGCCAGCAGCCACGACAACAGGGGGACAGATACGCAGTATTTT; CDR3 protein: CASSHDNRGTDTQYF
D gene: .; clone size: .; V gene: TRBV2; J gene: TRBJ2-5; CDR3 DNA: TGTGCCAGCAACCTGGGGTTGGGGCCCGAGACCCAGTACTTC; CDR3 protein: CASNLGLGPETQYF
D gene: .; clone size: .; V gene: TRBV11-2; J gene: TRBJ2-7; CDR3 DNA: TGTGCCAGCAGCCAACCTTCTTGGCAGCCCATCTACGAGCAGTACTTC; CDR3 protein: CASSQPSWQPIYEQYF
D gene: TRBD2; clone size: .; V gene: TRBV4-1; J gene: TRBJ2-5; CDR3 DNA: TGCGCCAGCAGCCGAGGTAGCGGGACCCAAAACCAAGAGACCCAGTACTTC; CDR3 protein: CASSRGSGTQNQETQYF
D gene: TRBD2; clone size: once; V gene: TRBV28; J gene: TRBJ2-3; CDR3 DNA: TGTGCCAGCAGATCAACTAGCGGGAGAGGCACAGATACGCAGTATTTT; CDR3 protein: CASRSTSGRGTDTQYF
D gene: TRBD1; clone size: .; V gene: TRBV7-9; J gene: TRBJ2-2; CDR3 DNA: TGTGCCAGCAGCCCCCCGGGACAGGTTGCCACCGGGGAGCTGTTTTTT; CDR3 protein: CASSPPGQVATGELFF
D gene: .; clone size: .; V gene: TRBV19; J gene: TRBJ2-5; CDR3 DNA: TGTGCCAGTAGTGTTACAGGGCTCTCGAACCAAGAGACCCAGTACTTC; CDR3 protein: CASSVTGLSNQETQYF
D gene: .; clone size: .; V gene: TRBV7-9; J gene: TRBJ2-7; CDR3 DNA: TGTGCCAGCAGCCTTTCTAGCGACCTCTCCGAGCAGTACTTC; CDR3 protein: CASSLSSDLSEQYF
D gene: .; clone size: .; V gene: TRBV7-2; J gene: TRBJ2-7; CDR3 DNA: TGTGCCAGCAGCCCCCTATTCGGGAGCTCCTACGAGCAGTACTTC; CDR3 protein: CASSPLFGSSYEQYF
D gene: TRBD1; clone size: .; V gene: TRBV27; J gene: TRBJ1-1; CDR3 DNA: TGTGCCAGCAGAAAGGAACAGGGGGCGATAAACACTGAAGCTTTCTTT; CDR3 protein: CASRKEQGAINTEAFF
D gene: TRBD1; clone size: .; V gene: TRBV9; J gene: TRBJ2-2; CDR3 DNA: TGTGCCAGCAGCGCCCGGGACAGGGAAACCGGGGAGCTGTTTTTT; CDR3 protein: CASSARDRETGELFF
D gene: .; clone size: .; V gene: TRBV19; J gene: TRBJ2-1; CDR3 DNA: TGTGCCAGTAGTCTCGGGAATCAAGGTGAGCAGTTCTTC; CDR3 protein: CASSLGNQGEQFF
D gene: TRBD2; clone size: .; V gene: TRBV5-1; J gene: TRBJ2-3; CDR3 DNA: TGCGCCAGCTCCCCCTCGGGGGGGGGCTTTGCAGATACGCAGTATTTT; CDR3 protein: CASSPSGGGFADTQYF
D gene: TRBD1; clone size: .; V gene: TRBV2; J gene: TRBJ1-2; CDR3 DNA: TGTGCCAAGACGGGACAGAACCCCTATGGCTACACCTTC; CDR3 protein: CAKTGQNPYGYTF
D gene: .; clone size: .; V gene: TRBV6-5; J gene: TRBJ2-5; CDR3 DNA: TGTGCCAGCAGTCCCCGGGAGATGGGGACCCAGTACTTC; CDR3 protein: CASSPREMGTQYF
D gene: TRBD1; clone size: .; V gene: TRBV18; J gene: TRBJ1-4; CDR3 DNA: TGTGCCAGCTCATCCACCGGGCCCCAGGGGGGTAATGAAAAACTGTTTTTT; CDR3 protein: CASSSTGPQGGNEKLFF
D gene: .; clone size: .; V gene: TRBV10-3; J gene: TRBJ2-5; CDR3 DNA: TGTGCCATCAGTGCCTCGACTAGGGAAGGGCCCCAGTACTTC; CDR3 protein: CAISASTREGPQYF
D gene: .; clone size: .; V gene: TRBV6-1; J gene: TRBJ2-7; CDR3 DNA: TGTGCCAGCGTCAGGGTTGGGACAACCTACGAGCAGTACTTC; CDR3 protein: CASVRVGTTYEQYF
D gene: TRBD2; clone size: few; V gene: TRBV19; J gene: TRBJ2-3; CDR3 DNA: TGTGCCAGTAGTATAACAGCGGGAGGGCCCGATACAGATACGCAGTATTTT; CDR3 protein: CASSITAGGPDTDTQYF
D gene: .; clone size: .; V gene: TRBV27; J gene: TRBJ2-5; CDR3 DNA: TGTGCCAGCAGTTCCGGGGCAGGAGGGGGGCAAGAGACCCAGTACTTC; CDR3 protein: CASSSGAGGGQETQYF
D gene: .; clone size: .; V gene: TRBV6-1; J gene: TRBJ1-5; CDR3 DNA: TGTGCCAGCAGTGAAGAATTTGGCAATCAGCCCCAGCATTTT; CDR3 protein: CASSEEFGNQPQHF
D gene: .; clone size: .; V gene: TRBV7-2; J gene: TRBJ2-7; CDR3 DNA: TGTGCCAGCAGCTTCCGCAGGGCGGGCTTGGTGGGGTACGAGCAGTACTTC; CDR3 protein: CASSFRRAGLVGYEQYF
D gene: TRBD1; clone size: .; V gene: TRBV28; J gene: TRBJ2-2; CDR3 DNA: TGTGCCAGTGTAAAGGGGACAGGGAACACCGGGGAGCTGTTTTTT; CDR3 protein: CASVKGTGNTGELFF
D gene: TRBD1; clone size: .; V gene: TRBV5-1; J gene: TRBJ2-2; CDR3 DNA: TGCGCCAGCATGCTGGGACAGACGAACACCGGGGAGCTGTTTTTT; CDR3 protein: CASMLGQTNTGELFF
D gene: .; clone size: .; V gene: TRBV11-2; J gene: TRBJ2-7; CDR3 DNA: TGTGCCAGCAGCAAGGGAACCGGGACCTCCTACGAGCAGTACTTC; CDR3 protein: CASSKGTGTSYEQYF
D gene: TRBD2; clone size: few; V gene: TRBV18; J gene: TRBJ2-1; CDR3 DNA: TGTGCCAGCTCACCCGCTAGCGGGAGTCGTAATGAGCAGTTCTTC; CDR3 protein: CASSPASGSRNEQFF
D gene: .; clone size: few; V gene: TRBV2; J gene: TRBJ1-1; CDR3 DNA: TGTGCCAGCAGTGAGAGACGGCCAAGGTCCACTGAAGCTTTCTTT; CDR3 protein: CASSERRPRSTEAFF
D gene: .; clone size: .; V gene: TRBV18; J gene: TRBJ2-6; CDR3 DNA: TGTGCCAGCCCTTCGGTGGCTGGGGCCAACGTCCTGACTTTC; CDR3 protein: CASPSVAGANVLTF
D gene: .; clone size: .; V gene: TRBV5-4; J gene: TRBJ2-7; CDR3 DNA: TGTGCCAGCAGCTTGTCAGGGCAGTTCTACGAGCAGTACTTC; CDR3 protein: CASSLSGQFYEQYF
D gene: .; clone size: .; V gene: TRBV6-1; J gene: TRBJ1-3; CDR3 DNA: TGTGCCAGCAGTGAAAACAGGGATATAAACACCATATATTTT; CDR3 protein: CASSENRDINTIYF
D gene: TRBD1; clone size: .; V gene: TRBV19; J gene: TRBJ2-6; CDR3 DNA: TGTGCCAGTAGTATTGACAGGGGCGCAGTTCTCTCTGGGGCCAACGTCCTGACTTTC; CDR3 protein: CASSIDRGAVLSGANVLTF
D gene: .; clone size: once; V gene: TRBV5-1; J gene: TRBJ1-4; CDR3 DNA: TGCGCCAGCAGCTTGGGGGGTTTGGGTGAAAAACTGTTTTTT; CDR3 protein: CASSLGGLGEKLFF
D gene: TRBD2; clone size: .; V gene: TRBV5-6; J gene: TRBJ2-5; CDR3 DNA: TGTGCCAGCAGCTTTCGGGGGAGCGGGGGCCAATTTGACCAAGAGACCCAGTACTTC; CDR3 protein: CASSFRGSGGQFDQETQYF
D gene: TRBD1; clone size: .; V gene: TRBV5-4; J gene: TRBJ1-1; CDR3 DNA: TGTGCCAGCAGCCCCGGACAGGGCTTGGGAGCTTTCTTT; CDR3 protein: CASSPGQGLGAFF
D gene: TRBD1; clone size: few; V gene: TRBV29-1; J gene: TRBJ1-1; CDR3 DNA: TGCAGCGTTGCAGGGGGCTCTGAAGCTTTCTTT; CDR3 protein: CSVAGGSEAFF
D gene: TRBD2; clone size: .; V gene: TRBV29-1; J gene: TRBJ2-4; CDR3 DNA: TGCAGCGTTGCCCGGGGGGAAAACATTCAGTACTTC; CDR3 protein: CSVARGENIQYF
D gene: TRBD2; clone size: .; V gene: TRBV7-2; J gene: TRBJ2-7; CDR3 DNA: TGTGCCAGCAGCCGACTAGCGGACTCCTACGAGCAGTACTTC; CDR3 protein: CASSRLADSYEQYF
D gene: TRBD1; clone size: once; V gene: TRBV19; J gene: TRBJ2-3; CDR3 DNA: TGTGCCAGTAGTGGGACAGGGGCGTTCACAGATACGCAGTATTTT; CDR3 protein: CASSGTGAFTDTQYF